This record concerns one TCR beta chain sequence. These data originate in a study of shared clonotypes between healthy human individuals. Sequencing on ten immunoSEQ deep assay plates was performed for unsorted PBMC DNA. TCRdb's table, derived via immunoSEQ multiplex PCR, lists solely in-frame clones and lacks some. The sample holds 450,000 to 600,000 clones, about four fifths seen once. Trimming cost V 0 bases and J 4 bases; bases outside gene matches: 2. Germline V gene data show CDR1 as SGHRS and CDR2 as YFSETQ. The CDR3 sequence is 16 residues long. The sequenced sample was PBMCs. The source is a woman in her thirties or forties in good health. Some clones in this sample may be carry-over from other donors' samples. The chain links TRBV5-1 to TRBJ2-3; 13 nucleotides agree with TRBD2. CDR3 nucleotide sequence: TGCGCCAGCAGCTTGGGGACTAGCGGGAGTCCAGATACGCAGTATTTT. Protein sequence: CASSLGTSGSPDTQYF. Full variable domain (missing parts from reference TRBV5-1 and TRBJ2-3): KAGVTQTPRYLIKTRGQQVTLSCSPISGHRSVSWYQQTPGQGLQFLFEYFSETQRNKGNFPGRFSGRQFSNSRSEMNVSTLELGDSALYLCASSLGTSGSPDTQYFGPGTRLTVL.